Each of the 27 T cell receptor beta chains below was sequenced from the same sample in a study of glioma-infiltrating T cells after dendritic cell vaccination. The time point is: after dendritic cell vaccination, including at tumor progression/relapse. Sequencing was performed with immunoSEQ multiplex PCR; in TCRdb, only in-frame clones are kept and a portion is missing. The data show about 87,000 clones, roughly four fifths seen once. Sequencing was performed on blood, taken after dendritic cell vaccination. These receptors were obtained from a human donor with glioblastoma.

The chain couples TRBV7-8 to TRBJ1-2, with 9 bases aligning to TRBD1. The CDR3 length is 14 residues. CDR1 is SGHVS and CDR2 is FQNEAQ in the germline V gene. Trimming at V came to 8 bases and at J to 8 bases, leaving 12 bases not matched to a gene. CDR3: CASGKRQGEGGYTF. The CDR3 nucleotides are TGTGCCAGCGGGAAACGACAGGGGGAAGGAGGCTACACCTTC.

The chain recombines TRBV2 with TRBJ2-4, with 11 bases fitting TRBD1. J gave up 1 base and V 8 bases, and 4 bases lay outside the gene matches. The CDR3 extends over 15 amino acids. CDR1 is SNHLY, CDR2 FYNNEI, per germline. CDR3 DNA sequence: TGTGCCAGCGGACAGGGGGCGACGGCCAAAAACATTCAGTACTTC. Protein: CASGQGATAKNIQYF.

The chain carries TRBV15 and TRBJ1-5; TRBD1 agrees at 9 bases. The CDR3 spans 20 residues. V was clipped by 1 base and J by 0 bases; unmatched bases: 13. Germline CDR1 and CDR2: LNHNV and YYDKDF (reference sequence). The DNA of the CDR3 is TGTGCCACCAGCAGAGGAACCGGACAGGGGAAAGGGGGTAGCAATCAGCCCCAGCATTTT. Translating gives CATSRGTGQGKGGSNQPQHF.

The chain links TRBV11-2 to TRBJ1-6; 7 nucleotides agree with TRBD1. Germline CDR1 is SGHAT and CDR2 is FQNNGV. There are 13 residues in the CDR3. Trimming cost V 5 bases and J 13 bases; bases outside gene matches: 8. The CDR3 protein is CASSPRQGLPLHF. The CDR3 DNA follows: TGTGCCAGCAGCCCACGACAGGGACTGCCCCTCCACTTT.

The J gene is TRBJ2-1, the V gene TRBV5-1; perhaps TRBD2 as D (7 bases). This CDR3 region has 16 residues. The germline V gene has CDR1 SGHRS and CDR2 YFSETQ. Trimming took off 0 bases at V and 0 bases at J, with 10 bases between the two ends. The CDR3 here is CASSLGGGDSYNEQFF. CDR3 coding DNA: TGCGCCAGCAGCTTGGGAGGGGGGGACTCCTACAATGAGCAGTTCTTC.

The J gene is TRBJ1-2, the V gene TRBV25-1; tentative D call: TRBD1 (5 bases). The length of the CDR3 is 12 residues. Trimming pared 7 bases from V and 6 bases from J, leaving 12 bases between. Germline-derived CDR1 and CDR2 are MGHDK and SYGVNS. The CDR3 DNA reads as TGTGCCAGCAAGGTCGGACACCATGGCTACACCTTC. It is translated as CASKVGHHGYTF.

V and J are TRBV12-5 and TRBJ2-7, with 9 bases aligning to TRBD1. This CDR3 comprises 16 residues. Germline trimming cut 0 bases from V and 1 base from J; bases unmatched to any gene: 4. CDR1 is LGHNT and CDR2 is FRNRAP in the germline V gene. The CDR3: CASGLVLGQGSYEQYF. The CDR3 DNA reads as TGTGCTAGTGGTTTGGTACTGGGACAGGGATCCTACGAGCAGTACTTC.

This clone was recorded only once. V and J are TRBV5-6 and TRBJ1-4; tentative D call: TRBD1 (6 bases). This CDR3 spans 15 amino acids. Germline V CDR1 and CDR2: SGHDT, YYEEEE. V lost 2 bases, J lost 8 bases, and 16 bases lay in between. The CDR3 nucleotides read TGTGCCAGCAGCTTCGGGGGGCCCGGGAGGGAAAAACTGTTTTTT. Amino acid sequence: CASSFGGPGREKLFF.

V usage is TRBV4-2 and J usage is TRBJ2-2; 16 nucleotides align to TRBD2. With V trimmed by 4 bases and J by 7 bases, 9 bases remained unmatched. The CDR3 totals 18 residues. The germline gives CDR1 LGHNA, CDR2 YNFKEQ. CDR3 region: CASSLSGTSGGAVGELFF. CDR3 in DNA: TGTGCCAGCAGCCTAAGCGGGACTAGCGGGGGGGCCGTCGGGGAGCTGTTTTTT.

The chain has TRBV27 and TRBJ2-3, with 7 bases identical to TRBD1. The germline V gene encodes CDR1 MNHEY and CDR2 SMNVEV (reference sequence). The CDR3 loop spans 15 amino acids. The V segment lost 5 bases and the J segment 3 bases; nucleotides outside the gene matches: 8. DNA for the CDR3: TGTGCCAGCAGTATCACAGGGGAAAGGACAGATACGCAGTATTTT. Translation gives CASSITGERTDTQYF.

V usage is TRBV9 and J usage is TRBJ1-1; 12 bases agree with TRBD1. The junction had 2 bases not matched to a gene; V was cut back by 3 bases and J by 2 bases. The CDR3 has 15 residues. Germline V gene lookup returns CDR1 SGDLS and CDR2 YYNGEE. CDR3 sequence reads: CASSEGTGGNTEAFF. The CDR3 DNA reads as TGTGCCAGCAGCGAGGGGACAGGGGGCAACACTGAAGCTTTCTTT.

The chain employs TRBV7-9 and TRBJ1-5; the D is unclear. There are 13 residues in the CDR3. V was trimmed by 3 bases and J by 4 bases, leaving 7 bases between them. Germline V gene sequence: CDR1 SEHNR, CDR2 FQNEAQ (reference sequence). The CDR3 here is CASSFSQNQPQHF. CDR3 DNA sequence: TGTGCCAGCAGCTTTTCGCAGAATCAGCCCCAGCATTTT.

The rearrangement links TRBV4-3 to TRBJ1-1, with D possibly TRBD1 on 6 matching bases. The CDR3 is 15 amino acids. CDR1 and CDR2 (germline): LGHNA, YSLEER. V shed 3 bases and J shed 1 base, with 12 bases lying between them. The CDR3 DNA reads as TGCGCCAGCAGCCAGGGAATACAGGGGAACACTGAAGCTTTCTTT. Translating it yields CASSQGIQGNTEAFF.

The chain links TRBV7-8 to TRBJ2-7; maybe TRBD2 (6 bases). CDR3 size: 15 residues. CDR1 is SGHVS, CDR2 FQNEAQ, per germline. Trimming took off 5 bases at V and 4 bases at J, with 18 bases between the two ends. CDR3 sequence reads: CASSTREGRSYEQYF. CDR3 sequence (DNA): TGTGCCAGCAGCACGAGAGAAGGGAGGAGTTACGAGCAGTACTTC.

The V and J genes are TRBV6-5 and TRBJ2-7; TRBD2 matches 7 bases. Unmatched junction bases numbered 2, after V lost 0 bases and J lost 9 bases. CDR1 MNHEY and CDR2 SVGAGI come from the germline V gene. This CDR3 comprises 12 residues. The CDR3 coding sequence is TGTGCCAGCAGTTACTCCCGGGAGGTGCAGTACTTC. Amino acids: CASSYSREVQYF.

The genes are TRBV30 and TRBJ1-6; D might be TRBD1 (5 bases). The CDR3 is 13 residues long. Germline assignment: CDR1 GTSNPN and CDR2 SVGIG (reference sequence). With 1 base removed from V and 7 bases from J, the gap between germline ends came to 8 bases. The CDR3 DNA is TGTGCCTGGAGTGGGGGGGGGAATTCACCCCTCCACTTT. Amino acids: CAWSGGGNSPLHF.

The rearrangement joins TRBV7-8 to TRBJ1-5; possible D gene TRBD1, 5 bases. Deletions cut 4 bases from V and 4 bases from J, with 17 bases between. Germline lookup yields CDR1 SGHVS and CDR2 FQNEAQ. This CDR3 comprises 16 residues. Here the CDR3 reads CASSSGGGSANQPQHF. Here the CDR3 DNA reads TGTGCCAGCAGCTCAGGCGGGGGGTCGGCGAATCAGCCCCAGCATTTT.

This sequence joins TRBV10-1 and TRBJ1-1, with 8 positions matching TRBD1. The J segment lost 0 bases and the V segment lost 6 bases, leaving 3 bases of the junction unmatched. The CDR3 totals 14 residues. CDR1 is WNHNN and CDR2 is SYGVQD in the germline V gene (reference sequence). DNA for the CDR3: TGCGCCAGCAGGGGGGACAGGCTGAACACTGAAGCTTTCTTT. Its protein is CASRGDRLNTEAFF.

This clone was recorded only once. The J gene is TRBJ2-2, the V gene TRBV25-1, with 10 bases that match TRBD1. Looked up from germline, CDR1 is MGHDK and CDR2 is SYGVNS. J gave up 7 bases and V 4 bases, and 9 bases lay outside the gene matches. The CDR3 has 16 amino acids. In DNA form, the CDR3 reads TGTGCCAGCAGTGCCGGGACAGGGGCGTATGGCGGGGAGCTGTTTTTT. This sequence encodes CASSAGTGAYGGELFF. Variable domain in full (rest from reference TRBV25-1 and TRBJ2-2): EADIYQTPRYLVIGTGKKITLECSQTMGHDKMYWYQQDPGMELHLIHYSYGVNSTEKGDLSSESTVSRIRTEHFPLTLESARPSHTSQYLCASSAGTGAYGGELFFGEGSRLTVL.

The chain couples TRBV11-2 to TRBJ1-4, with 8 positions matching TRBD1. Per the germline V gene, CDR1 is SGHAT and CDR2 is FQNNGV. This CDR3 comprises 16 residues. With V trimmed by 4 bases and J by 3 bases, 7 bases remained unmatched. The CDR3 here is CASSSSRGRPNEKLFF. The CDR3 DNA sequence: TGTGCCAGCAGCTCATCCAGGGGGCGCCCTAATGAAAAACTGTTTTTT.

This chain joins TRBV7-2 and TRBJ2-2; D possibly corresponds to TRBD1 (6 bases). In germline, CDR1 is SGHTA, CDR2 FQGNSA. The CDR3 has 17 amino acids. V lost 5 bases to trimming and J lost 0 bases, with 16 bases between them. The chain's CDR3 is CASSPQWTAPNTGELFF. The CDR3, as DNA: TGTGCCAGCAGCCCCCAATGGACAGCCCCGAACACCGGGGAGCTGTTTTTT.

The chain is built from TRBV4-2 and TRBJ2-1, with TRBD1 matching 10 bases. Germline CDR1 LGHNA, CDR2 YNFKEQ. With 1 base clipped from V and 2 bases from J, the junction kept 5 bases outside the gene matches. The CDR3 contains 17 residues. CDR3 sequence: CASSQVGGQGPYNEQFF. The CDR3 nucleotides read TGTGCCAGCAGCCAAGTCGGGGGACAGGGGCCCTACAATGAGCAGTTCTTC.

The chain is built from TRBV2 and TRBJ2-3; 12 bases match TRBD2. CDR3 size: 16 residues. The J segment lost 5 bases and the V segment lost 6 bases, leaving 9 bases of the junction unmatched. Per the germline V gene, CDR1 is SNHLY and CDR2 is FYNNEI. The CDR3 DNA reads as TGTGCCAGCAGGATTCTAGCGGGGGGGCGGGTAGATACGCAGTATTTT. This codes for CASRILAGGRVDTQYF.

Written as DNA, the CDR3 is TGTGCCAGCAGCCCCGGGACAATTAGGGAAAAACTGTTTTTT. It encodes CASSPGTIREKLFF. The genes are TRBV6-5 and TRBJ1-4; TRBD1 is a possible D gene (6 bases). The CDR3 runs to 14 residues. V dropped 6 bases and J dropped 8 bases, with 16 bases sitting between them. In germline, CDR1 is MNHEY, CDR2 SVGAGI.

The gene calls are TRBV7-2 and TRBJ2-7; 7 bases match TRBD1. Trimming cost V 5 bases and J 2 bases; bases outside gene matches: 6. The length of the CDR3 is 14 residues. From germline, CDR1 is SGHTA and CDR2 FQGNSA. The CDR3 here is CASSHRTGPYEQYF. The CDR3 region has the DNA TGTGCCAGCAGCCATCGGACAGGCCCCTACGAGCAGTACTTC.

For this clone: Within the sample, other DNA sequences also encode this same CDR3. V and J are TRBV5-1 and TRBJ1-1; tentatively, D is TRBD1 (6 bases). V lost 5 bases and J lost 0, with 8 bases in between. In germline, CDR1 is SGHRS, CDR2 YFSETQ. The CDR3 covers 13 residues. The CDR3 DNA reads as TGCGCCAGCAGTCAGGGGTTGAACACTGAAGCTTTCTTT. Its translation is CASSQGLNTEAFF.

The CDR3 DNA follows: TGTGCCTGGAGTCCTCTAGCGGGGGGGTTCGAGACCCAGTACTTC. Its protein is CAWSPLAGGFETQYF. This chain links TRBV30 with TRBJ2-5; the match to TRBD2 covers 12 bases. The CDR3 consists of 15 residues. Germline V gene lookup returns CDR1 GTSNPN and CDR2 SVGIG (reference sequence). With V trimmed by 2 bases and J by 5 bases, 6 bases remained unmatched.